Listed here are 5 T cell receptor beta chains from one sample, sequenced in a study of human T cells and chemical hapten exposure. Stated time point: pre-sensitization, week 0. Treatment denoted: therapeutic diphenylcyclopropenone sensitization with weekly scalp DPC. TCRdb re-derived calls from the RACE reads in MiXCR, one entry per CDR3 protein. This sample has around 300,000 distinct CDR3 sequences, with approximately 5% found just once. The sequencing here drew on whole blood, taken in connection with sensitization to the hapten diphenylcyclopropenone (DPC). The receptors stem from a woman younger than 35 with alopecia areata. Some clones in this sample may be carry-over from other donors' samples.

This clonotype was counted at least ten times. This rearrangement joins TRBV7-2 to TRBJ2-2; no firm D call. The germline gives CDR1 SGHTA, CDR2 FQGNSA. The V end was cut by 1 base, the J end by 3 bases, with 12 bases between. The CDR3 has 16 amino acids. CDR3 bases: TGTGCCAGCAGCTTAGGTTGGGGTAAAGACACCGGGGAGCTGTTTTTT. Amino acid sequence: CASSLGWGKDTGELFF.

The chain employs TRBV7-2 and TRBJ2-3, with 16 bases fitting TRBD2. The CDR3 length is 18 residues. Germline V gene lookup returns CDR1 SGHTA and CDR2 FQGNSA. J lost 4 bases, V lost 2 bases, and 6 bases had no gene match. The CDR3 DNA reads TGTGCCAGCAGCTTATCGGGACTAGCGGGGGGGCTGCCAGATACGCAGTATTTT. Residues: CASSLSGLAGGLPDTQYF.

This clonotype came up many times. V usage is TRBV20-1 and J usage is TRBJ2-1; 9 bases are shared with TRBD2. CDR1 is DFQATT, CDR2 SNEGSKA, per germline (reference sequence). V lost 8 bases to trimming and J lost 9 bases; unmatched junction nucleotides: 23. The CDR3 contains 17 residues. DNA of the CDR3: TGCAGTCCCGCTACGGCTAGCGGGGACCTTTCCGCAAGTGAGCAGTTCTTC. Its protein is CSPATASGDLSASEQFF.

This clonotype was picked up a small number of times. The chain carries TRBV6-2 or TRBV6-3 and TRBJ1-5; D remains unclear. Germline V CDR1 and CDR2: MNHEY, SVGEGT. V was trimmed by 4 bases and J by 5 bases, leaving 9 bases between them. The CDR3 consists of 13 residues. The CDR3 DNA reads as TGTGCCAGCAGTTCCCTGCGTCATCAGCCCCAGCATTTT. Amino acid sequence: CASSSLRHQPQHF.

In nucleotides, the CDR3 is TGTGCCAGCAGCGTAGGTCTAGCGGGGGGAGAACAAGAGACCCAGTACTTC. Translating gives CASSVGLAGGEQETQYF. The J gene is TRBJ2-5, the V gene TRBV9; 11 bases line up with TRBD2. CDR3 size: 17 residues. CDR1 is SGDLS and CDR2 is YYNGEE in the germline V gene. J gave up 2 bases and V 0 bases, and 6 bases lay outside the gene matches.